This T cell receptor (beta chain) was retrieved from a study of blood T cell repertoires in COVID-19. Study background: Nucleic acid was either cDNA or gDNA, and it came from T cells, B-cell-depleted T cells, or PBMCs.

The authors' processing: Researchers report that nucleated cell counts were estimated from reference gene primer amplification. Data came from immunoSEQ multiplex PCR; TCRdb stores just in-frame clones and leaves some out. V and J calls and clone size come straight from that table; D and trimming were deduced from the DNA. Altogether around 270,000 clones are present, approximately 87% being singletons, with the ten largest covering roughly 2.5%. This CDR3 comprises 14 residues. The trim removed 4 bases at V and 9 bases at J, leaving 8 bases unmatched. Germline V gives CDR1 SGHTA, CDR2 FQGNSA. Sequenced: peripheral blood. The clonotype was recovered from a woman aged 45 to 65 with acute or convalescent COVID-19. This sequence joins TRBV7-2 and TRBJ2-1; 8 nucleotides align to TRBD2. The CDR3 protein is CASSSGTSLGEQFF. The CDR3 coding sequence is TGTGCCAGCAGCTCAGGGACTAGTCTCGGTGAGCAGTTCTTC.